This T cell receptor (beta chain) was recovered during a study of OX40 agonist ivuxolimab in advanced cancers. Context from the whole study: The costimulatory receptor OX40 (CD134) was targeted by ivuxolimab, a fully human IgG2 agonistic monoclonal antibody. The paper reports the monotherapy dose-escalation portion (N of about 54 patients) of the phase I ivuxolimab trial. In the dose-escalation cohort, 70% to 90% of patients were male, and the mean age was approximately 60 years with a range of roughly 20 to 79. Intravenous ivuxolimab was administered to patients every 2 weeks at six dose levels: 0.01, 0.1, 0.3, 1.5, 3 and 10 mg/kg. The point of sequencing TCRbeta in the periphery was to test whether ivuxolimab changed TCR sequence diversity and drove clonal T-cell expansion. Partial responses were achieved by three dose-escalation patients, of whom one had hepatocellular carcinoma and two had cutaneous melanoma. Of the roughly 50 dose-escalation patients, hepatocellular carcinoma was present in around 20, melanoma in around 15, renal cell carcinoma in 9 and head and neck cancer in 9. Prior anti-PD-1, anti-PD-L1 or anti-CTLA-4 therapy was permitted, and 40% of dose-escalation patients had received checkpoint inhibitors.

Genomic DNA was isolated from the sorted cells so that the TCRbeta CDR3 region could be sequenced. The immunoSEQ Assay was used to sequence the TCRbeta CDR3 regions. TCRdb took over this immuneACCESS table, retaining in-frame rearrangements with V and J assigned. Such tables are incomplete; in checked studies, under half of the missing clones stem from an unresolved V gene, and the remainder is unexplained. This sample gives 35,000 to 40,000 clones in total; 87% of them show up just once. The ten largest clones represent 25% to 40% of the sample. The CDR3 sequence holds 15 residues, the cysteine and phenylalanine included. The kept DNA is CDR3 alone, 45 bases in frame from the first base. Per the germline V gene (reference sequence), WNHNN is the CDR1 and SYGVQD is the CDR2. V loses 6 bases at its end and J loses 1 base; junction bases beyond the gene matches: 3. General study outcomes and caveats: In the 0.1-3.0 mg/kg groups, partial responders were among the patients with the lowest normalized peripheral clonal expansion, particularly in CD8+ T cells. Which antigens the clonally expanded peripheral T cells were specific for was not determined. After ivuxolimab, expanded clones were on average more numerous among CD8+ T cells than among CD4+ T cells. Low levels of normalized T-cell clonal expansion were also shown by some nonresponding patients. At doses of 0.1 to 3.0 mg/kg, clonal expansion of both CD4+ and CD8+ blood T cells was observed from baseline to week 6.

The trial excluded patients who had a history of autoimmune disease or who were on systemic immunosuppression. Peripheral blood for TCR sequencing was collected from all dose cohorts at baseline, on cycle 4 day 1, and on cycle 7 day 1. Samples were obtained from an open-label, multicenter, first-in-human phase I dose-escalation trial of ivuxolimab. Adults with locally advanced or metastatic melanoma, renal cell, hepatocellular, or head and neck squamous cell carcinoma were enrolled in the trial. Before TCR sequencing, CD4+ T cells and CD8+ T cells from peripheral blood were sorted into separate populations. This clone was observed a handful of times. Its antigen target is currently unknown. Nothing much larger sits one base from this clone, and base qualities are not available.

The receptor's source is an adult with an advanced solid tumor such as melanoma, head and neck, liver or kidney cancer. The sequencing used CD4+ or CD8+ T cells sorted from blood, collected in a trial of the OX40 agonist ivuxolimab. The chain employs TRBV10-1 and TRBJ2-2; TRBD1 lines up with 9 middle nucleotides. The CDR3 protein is CASSWGQGNTGELFF. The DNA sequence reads TGCGCCAGCAGCTGGGGACAGGGGAACACCGGGGAGCTGTTTTTT.